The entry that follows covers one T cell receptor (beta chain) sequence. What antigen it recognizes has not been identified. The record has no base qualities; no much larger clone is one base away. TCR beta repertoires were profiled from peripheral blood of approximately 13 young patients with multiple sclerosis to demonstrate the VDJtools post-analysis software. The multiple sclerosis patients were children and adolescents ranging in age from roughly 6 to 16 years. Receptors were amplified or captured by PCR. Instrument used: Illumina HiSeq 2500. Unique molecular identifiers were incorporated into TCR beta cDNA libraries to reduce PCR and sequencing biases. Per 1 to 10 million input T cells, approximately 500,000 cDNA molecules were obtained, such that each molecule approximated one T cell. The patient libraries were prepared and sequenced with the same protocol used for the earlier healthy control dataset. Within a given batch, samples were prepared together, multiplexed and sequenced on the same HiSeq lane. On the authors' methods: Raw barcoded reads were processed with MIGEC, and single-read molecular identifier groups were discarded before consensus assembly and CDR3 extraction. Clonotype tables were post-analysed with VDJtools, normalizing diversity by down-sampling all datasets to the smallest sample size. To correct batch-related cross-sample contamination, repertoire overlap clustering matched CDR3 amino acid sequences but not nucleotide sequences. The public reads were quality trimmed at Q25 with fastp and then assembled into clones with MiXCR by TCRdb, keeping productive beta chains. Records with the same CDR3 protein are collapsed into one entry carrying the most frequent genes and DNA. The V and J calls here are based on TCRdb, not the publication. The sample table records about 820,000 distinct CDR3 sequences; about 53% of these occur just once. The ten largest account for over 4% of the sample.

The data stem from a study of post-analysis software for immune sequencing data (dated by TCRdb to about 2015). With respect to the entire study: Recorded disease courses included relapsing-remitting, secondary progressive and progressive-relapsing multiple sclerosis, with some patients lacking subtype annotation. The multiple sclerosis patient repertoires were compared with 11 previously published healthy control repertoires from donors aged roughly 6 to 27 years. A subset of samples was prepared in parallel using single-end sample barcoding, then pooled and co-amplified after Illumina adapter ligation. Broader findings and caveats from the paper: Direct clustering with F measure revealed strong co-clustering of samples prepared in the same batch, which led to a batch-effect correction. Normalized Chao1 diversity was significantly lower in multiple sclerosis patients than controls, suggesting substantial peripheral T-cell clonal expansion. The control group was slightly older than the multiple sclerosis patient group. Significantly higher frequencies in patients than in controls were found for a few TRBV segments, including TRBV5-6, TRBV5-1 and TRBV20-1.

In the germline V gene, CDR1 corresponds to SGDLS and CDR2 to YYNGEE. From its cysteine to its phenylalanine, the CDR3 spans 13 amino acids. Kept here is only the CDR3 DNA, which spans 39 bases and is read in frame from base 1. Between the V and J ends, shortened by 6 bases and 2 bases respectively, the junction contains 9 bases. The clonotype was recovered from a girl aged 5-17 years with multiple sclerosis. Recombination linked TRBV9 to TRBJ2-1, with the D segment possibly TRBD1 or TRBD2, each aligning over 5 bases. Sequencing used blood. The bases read TGTGCCAGCAATGTGGGACCCTACAATGAGCAGTTCTTC. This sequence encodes CASNVGPYNEQFF.